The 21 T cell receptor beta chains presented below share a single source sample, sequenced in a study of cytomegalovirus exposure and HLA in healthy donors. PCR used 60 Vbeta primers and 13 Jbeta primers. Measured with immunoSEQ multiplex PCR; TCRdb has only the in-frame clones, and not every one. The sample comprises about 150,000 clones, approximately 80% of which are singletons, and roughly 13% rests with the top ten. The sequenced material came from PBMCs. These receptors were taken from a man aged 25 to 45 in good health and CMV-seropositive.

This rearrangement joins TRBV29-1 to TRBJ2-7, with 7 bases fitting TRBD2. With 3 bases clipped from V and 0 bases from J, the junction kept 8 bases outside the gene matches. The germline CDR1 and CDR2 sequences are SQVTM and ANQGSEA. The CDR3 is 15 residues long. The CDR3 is CSVEGGQGYSYEQYF. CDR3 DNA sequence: TGCAGCGTTGAGGGAGGGCAGGGCTACTCCTACGAGCAGTACTTC.

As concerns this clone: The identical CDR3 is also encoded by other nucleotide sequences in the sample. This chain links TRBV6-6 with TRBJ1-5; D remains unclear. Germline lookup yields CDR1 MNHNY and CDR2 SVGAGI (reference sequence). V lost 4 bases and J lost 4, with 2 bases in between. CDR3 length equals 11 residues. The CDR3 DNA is TGTGCCAGCAGTTCAAATCAGCCCCAGCATTTT. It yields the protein CASSSNQPQHF.

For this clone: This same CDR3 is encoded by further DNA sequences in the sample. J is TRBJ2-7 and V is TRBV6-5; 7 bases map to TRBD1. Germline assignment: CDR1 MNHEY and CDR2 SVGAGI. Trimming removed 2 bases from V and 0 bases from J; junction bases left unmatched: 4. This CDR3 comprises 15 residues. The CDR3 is CASSYRQGVSYEQYF. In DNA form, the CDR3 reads TGTGCCAGCAGTTACAGGCAGGGGGTCTCCTACGAGCAGTACTTC.

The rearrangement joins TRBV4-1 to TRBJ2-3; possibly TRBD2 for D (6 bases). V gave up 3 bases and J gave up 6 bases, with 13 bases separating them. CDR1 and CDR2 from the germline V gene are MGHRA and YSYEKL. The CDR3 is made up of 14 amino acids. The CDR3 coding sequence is TGCGCCAGCAGCCAGGAGGGACTCTGGGATACGCAGTATTTT. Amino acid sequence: CASSQEGLWDTQYF.

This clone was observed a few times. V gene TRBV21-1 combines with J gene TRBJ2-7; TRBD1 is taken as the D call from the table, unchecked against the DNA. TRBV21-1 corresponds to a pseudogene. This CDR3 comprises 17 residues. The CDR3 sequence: CASSNLRTDRAIYEQYF. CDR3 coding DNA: TGTGCCAGCAGCAATTTGAGAACGGACAGGGCAATCTACGAGCAGTACTTC.

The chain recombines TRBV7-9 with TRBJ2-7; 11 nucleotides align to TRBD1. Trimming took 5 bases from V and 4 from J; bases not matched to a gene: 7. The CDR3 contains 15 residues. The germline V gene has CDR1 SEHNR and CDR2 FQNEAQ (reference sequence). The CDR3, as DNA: TGTGCCAGCAGCACCGGACAGGGGGCATGGTACGAGCAGTACTTC. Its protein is CASSTGQGAWYEQYF.

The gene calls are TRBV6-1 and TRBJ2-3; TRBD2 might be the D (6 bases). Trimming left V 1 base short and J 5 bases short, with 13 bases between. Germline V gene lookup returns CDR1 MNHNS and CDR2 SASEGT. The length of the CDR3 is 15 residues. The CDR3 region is CASSEDPSAGDTQYF. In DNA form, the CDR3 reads TGTGCCAGCAGTGAAGATCCTAGCGCAGGAGATACGCAGTATTTT.

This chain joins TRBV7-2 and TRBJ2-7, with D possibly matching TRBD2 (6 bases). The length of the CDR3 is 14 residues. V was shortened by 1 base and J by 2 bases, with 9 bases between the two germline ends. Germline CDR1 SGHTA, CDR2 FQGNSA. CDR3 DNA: TGTGCCAGCAGCTTAGAGGCGGGGCCCTACGAGCAGTACTTC. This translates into CASSLEAGPYEQYF.

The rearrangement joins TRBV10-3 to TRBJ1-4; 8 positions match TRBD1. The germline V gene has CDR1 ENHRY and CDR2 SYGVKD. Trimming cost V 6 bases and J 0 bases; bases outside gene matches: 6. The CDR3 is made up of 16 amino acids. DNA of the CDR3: TGTGCCATCAGCAGAGGACAGGGTGCAACTAATGAAAAACTGTTTTTT. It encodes CAISRGQGATNEKLFF.

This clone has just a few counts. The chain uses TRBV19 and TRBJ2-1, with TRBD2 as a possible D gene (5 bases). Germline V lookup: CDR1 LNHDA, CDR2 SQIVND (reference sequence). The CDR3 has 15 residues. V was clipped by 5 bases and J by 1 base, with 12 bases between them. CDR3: CASSYYEGSYNEQFF. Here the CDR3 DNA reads TGTGCCAGTAGTTATTATGAGGGATCCTACAATGAGCAGTTCTTC. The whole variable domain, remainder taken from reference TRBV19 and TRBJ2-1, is DGGITQSPKYLFRKEGQNVTLSCEQNLNHDAMYWYRQDPGQGLRLIYYSQIVNDFQKGDIAEGYSVSREKKESFPLTVTSAQKNPTAFYLCASSYYEGSYNEQFFGPGTRLTVL.

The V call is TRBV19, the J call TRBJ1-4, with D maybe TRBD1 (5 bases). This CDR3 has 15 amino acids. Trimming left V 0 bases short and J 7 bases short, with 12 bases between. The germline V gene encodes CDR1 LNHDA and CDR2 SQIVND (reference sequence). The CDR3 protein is CASSIDRAESEKLFF. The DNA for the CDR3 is TGTGCCAGTAGTATAGACAGGGCGGAGAGTGAAAAACTGTTTTTT.

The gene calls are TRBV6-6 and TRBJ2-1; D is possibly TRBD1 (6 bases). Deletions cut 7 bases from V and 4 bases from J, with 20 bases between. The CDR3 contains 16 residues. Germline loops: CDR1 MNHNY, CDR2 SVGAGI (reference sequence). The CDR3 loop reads CASNLRDKYPYNEQFF. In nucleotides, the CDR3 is TGTGCCAGCAACCTACGGGACAAATATCCATACAATGAGCAGTTCTTC.

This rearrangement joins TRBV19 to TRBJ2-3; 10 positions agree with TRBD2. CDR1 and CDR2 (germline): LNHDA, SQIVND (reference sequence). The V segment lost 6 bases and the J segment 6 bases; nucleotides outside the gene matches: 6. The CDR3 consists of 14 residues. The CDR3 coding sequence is TGTGCCAGTAGCAGCGGGAGGGCCTCGGATACGCAGTATTTT. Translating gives CASSSGRASDTQYF.

The CDR3 protein is CASSLNPIGQNTEAFF. DNA of the CDR3: TGTGCCAGCAGCTTAAACCCCATAGGACAGAACACTGAAGCTTTCTTT. The rearrangement links TRBV11-2 to TRBJ1-1; D perhaps matches TRBD1 (5 bases). The ends were cut back, 2 bases at V and 1 base at J, with 14 bases in the middle. Germline V CDR1 and CDR2: SGHAT, FQNNGV. This CDR3 is built from 16 residues.

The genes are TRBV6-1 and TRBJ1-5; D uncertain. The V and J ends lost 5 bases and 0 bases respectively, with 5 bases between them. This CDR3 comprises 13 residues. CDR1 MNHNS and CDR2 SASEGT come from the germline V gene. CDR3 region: CASSPVSNQPQHF. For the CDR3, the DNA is TGTGCCAGCAGTCCGGTTAGCAATCAGCCCCAGCATTTT.

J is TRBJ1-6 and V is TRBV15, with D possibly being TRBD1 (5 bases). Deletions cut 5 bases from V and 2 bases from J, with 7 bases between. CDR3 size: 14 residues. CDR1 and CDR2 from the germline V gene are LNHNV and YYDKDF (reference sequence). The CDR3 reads CATSEGAYNSPLHF. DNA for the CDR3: TGTGCCACCAGCGAAGGGGCCTATAATTCACCCCTCCACTTT.

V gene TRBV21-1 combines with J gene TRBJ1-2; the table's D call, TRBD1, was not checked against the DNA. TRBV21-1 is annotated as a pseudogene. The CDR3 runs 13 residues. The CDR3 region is CASSKQGKDGYTF. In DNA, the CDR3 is TGTGCCAGCAGCAAACAGGGTAAGGATGGCTACACCTTC.

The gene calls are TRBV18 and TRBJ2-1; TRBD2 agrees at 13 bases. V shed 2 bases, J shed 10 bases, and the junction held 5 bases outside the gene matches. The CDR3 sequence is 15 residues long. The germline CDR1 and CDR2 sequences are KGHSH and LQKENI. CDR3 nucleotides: TGTGCCAGCTCACCAGGGACTAGCGGGGCAGGGGAGCAGTTCTTC. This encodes CASSPGTSGAGEQFF.

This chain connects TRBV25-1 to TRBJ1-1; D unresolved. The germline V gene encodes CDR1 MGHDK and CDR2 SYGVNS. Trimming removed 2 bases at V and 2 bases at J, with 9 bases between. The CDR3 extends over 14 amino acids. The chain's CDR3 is CASSEGPDNTEAFF. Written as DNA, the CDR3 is TGTGCCAGCAGTGAAGGGCCAGACAACACTGAAGCTTTCTTT.

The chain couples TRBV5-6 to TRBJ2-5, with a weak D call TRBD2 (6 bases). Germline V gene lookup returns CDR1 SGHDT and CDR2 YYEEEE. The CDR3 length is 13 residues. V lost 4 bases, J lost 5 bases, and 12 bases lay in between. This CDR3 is CASSKGTGETQYF. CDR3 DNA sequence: TGTGCCAGCAGCAAAGGGACTGGGGAGACCCAGTACTTC.

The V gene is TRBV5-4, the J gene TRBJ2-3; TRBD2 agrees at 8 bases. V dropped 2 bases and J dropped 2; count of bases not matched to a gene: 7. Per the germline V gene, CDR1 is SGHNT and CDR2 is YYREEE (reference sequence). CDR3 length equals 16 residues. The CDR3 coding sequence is TGTGCCAGCAGCTTAAAAACTAGCGGAACCACAGATACGCAGTATTTT. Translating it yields CASSLKTSGTTDTQYF.